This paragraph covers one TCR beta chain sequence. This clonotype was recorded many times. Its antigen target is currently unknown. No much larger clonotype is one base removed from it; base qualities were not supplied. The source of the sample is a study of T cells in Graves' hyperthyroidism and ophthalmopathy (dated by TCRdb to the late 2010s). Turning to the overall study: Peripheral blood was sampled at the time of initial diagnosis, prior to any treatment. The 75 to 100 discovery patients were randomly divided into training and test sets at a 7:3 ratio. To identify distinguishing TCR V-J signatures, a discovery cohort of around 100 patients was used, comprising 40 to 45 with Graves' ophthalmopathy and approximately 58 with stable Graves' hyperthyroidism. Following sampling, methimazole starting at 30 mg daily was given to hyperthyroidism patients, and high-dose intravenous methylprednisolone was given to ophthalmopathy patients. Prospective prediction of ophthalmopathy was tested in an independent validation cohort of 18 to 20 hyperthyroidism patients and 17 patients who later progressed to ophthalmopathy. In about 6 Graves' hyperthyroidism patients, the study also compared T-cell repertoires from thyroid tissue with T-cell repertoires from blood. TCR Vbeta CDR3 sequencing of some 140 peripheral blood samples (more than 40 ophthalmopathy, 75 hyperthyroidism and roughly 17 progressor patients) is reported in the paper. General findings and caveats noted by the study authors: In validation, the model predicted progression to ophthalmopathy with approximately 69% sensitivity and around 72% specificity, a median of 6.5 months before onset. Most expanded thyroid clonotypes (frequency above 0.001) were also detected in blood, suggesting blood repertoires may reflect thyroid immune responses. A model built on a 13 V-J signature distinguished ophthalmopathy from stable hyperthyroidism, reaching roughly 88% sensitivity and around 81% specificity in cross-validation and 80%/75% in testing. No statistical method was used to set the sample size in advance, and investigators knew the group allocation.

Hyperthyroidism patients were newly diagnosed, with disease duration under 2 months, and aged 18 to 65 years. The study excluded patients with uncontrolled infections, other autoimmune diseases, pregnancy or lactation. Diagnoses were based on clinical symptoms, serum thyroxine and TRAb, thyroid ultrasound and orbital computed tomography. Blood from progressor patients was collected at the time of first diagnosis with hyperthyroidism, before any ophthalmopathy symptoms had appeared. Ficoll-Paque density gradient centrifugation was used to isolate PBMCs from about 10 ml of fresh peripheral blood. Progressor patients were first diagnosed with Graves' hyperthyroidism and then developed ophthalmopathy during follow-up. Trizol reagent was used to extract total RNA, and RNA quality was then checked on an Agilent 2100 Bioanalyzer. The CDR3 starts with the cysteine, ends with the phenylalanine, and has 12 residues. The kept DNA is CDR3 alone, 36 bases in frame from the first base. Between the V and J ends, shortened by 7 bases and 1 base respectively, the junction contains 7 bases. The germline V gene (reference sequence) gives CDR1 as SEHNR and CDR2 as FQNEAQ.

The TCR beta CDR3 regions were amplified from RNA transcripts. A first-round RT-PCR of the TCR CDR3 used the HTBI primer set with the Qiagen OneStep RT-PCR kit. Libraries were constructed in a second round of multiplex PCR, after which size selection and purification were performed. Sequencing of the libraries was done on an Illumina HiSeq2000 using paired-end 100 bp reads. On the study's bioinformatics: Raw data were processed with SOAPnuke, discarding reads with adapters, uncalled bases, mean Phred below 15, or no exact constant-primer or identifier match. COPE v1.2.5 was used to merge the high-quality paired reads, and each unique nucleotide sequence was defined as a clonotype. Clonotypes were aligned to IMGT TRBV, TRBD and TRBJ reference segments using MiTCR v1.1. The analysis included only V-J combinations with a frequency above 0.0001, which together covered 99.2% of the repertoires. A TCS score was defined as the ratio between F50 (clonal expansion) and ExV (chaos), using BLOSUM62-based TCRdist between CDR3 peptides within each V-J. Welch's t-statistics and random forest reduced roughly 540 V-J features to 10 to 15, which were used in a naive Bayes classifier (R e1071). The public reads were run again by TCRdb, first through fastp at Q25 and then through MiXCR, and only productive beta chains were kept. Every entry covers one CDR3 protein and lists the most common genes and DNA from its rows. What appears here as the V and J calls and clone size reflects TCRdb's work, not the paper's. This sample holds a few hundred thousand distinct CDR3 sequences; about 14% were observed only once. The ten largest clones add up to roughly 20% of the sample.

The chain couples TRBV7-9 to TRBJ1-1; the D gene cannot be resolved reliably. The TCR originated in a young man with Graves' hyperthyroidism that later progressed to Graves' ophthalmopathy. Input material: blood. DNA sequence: TGTGCCAGCACGGGAGGGAACACTGAAGCTTTCTTT. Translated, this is CASTGGNTEAFF.